Detailed here is one TCR beta chain. This clone's antigen is unknown. There are no base qualities to consult, and no much larger clone falls within one base. The library relied on PCR. Sequencing relied on an Illumina HiSeq 2500. Molecular barcoding was employed in the preparation of TCR libraries, with unique molecular identifiers being used to normalize TCRbeta repertoire quantification. TCRdb passed the public sequencing reads through fastp at Q25 and MiXCR, retaining productive beta sequences. Every entry covers one CDR3 protein and lists the most common genes and DNA from its rows. The table for this sample lists 350,000 to 400,000 distinct CDR3 sequences; roughly 13% of them were counted only once. The top ten clonotypes cover about 3.9% of the sample. The data were taken from a study of T-cell reconstitution after alpha-beta-depleted transplantation in children (dated by TCRdb to between 2015 and 2016). At the level of the whole study: The study quantitatively tracked T-cell immune reconstitution after TCRalphabeta/CD19-depleted allogeneic hematopoietic cell transplantation in children using TCR repertoire profiling.

The CDR3 numbers 20 residues from cysteine through phenylalanine. Only the CDR3 region is kept as DNA, spanning 60 bases read in frame from base 1. Here V drops 10 bases and J drops 0 bases, and the junction holds 18 bases not matched to any gene. The germline V gene sets CDR1 to WSHSY and CDR2 to SAAADI. The chain links TRBV10-2 with TRBJ2-3; 14 central bases correspond to TRBD2. The clonotype comes from a human donor who donated a stem cell graft to a child with Fanconi anemia. The source was PBMCs, collected from the stem cell graft. The CDR3 reads CAIFFSGLAGDNPSTDTQYF. Here is the DNA: TGCGCCATTTTCTTTTCGGGACTAGCGGGGGATAACCCTAGCACAGATACGCAGTATTTT.